This is a list of T cell receptor beta chains from one sample in a study of spatial heterogeneity in lung cancer. TCRdb fed the 5' RACE reads into MiXCR, producing one record per CDR3 protein. The table shows 5,500 to 8,500 distinct CDR3 sequences, with under 3.5% occurring only once. The material was lung tumor tissue, obtained at surgery. The receptors stem from a male donor with early-stage non-small cell lung cancer. Both conserved end residues are part of each CDR3. The order of the fields is D gene, J gene, clone size, V gene, CDR3 DNA, CDR3 protein. A D gene is named only where the DNA matches it firmly. Clone size reads once, few, many, or a class if the clone is expanded.

- | TRBJ1-1 | many | TRBV30 | TGTGCCTGGAGCAGGACAGAAAGCACTGAAGCTTTCTTT | CAWSRTESTEAFF
TRBD1 | TRBJ1-5 | medium-sized | TRBV7-9 | TGTGCCAGCAGCCCACAGGGGGAGCAGCCCCAGCATTTT | CASSPQGEQPQHF
- | TRBJ1-1 | many | TRBV6-5 | TGTGCCAGCAGTTATCCCCCAAACACTGAAGCTTTCTTT | CASSYPPNTEAFF
- | TRBJ1-1 | few | TRBV19 | TGTGCCAGTAGTCCCGACTTCTATAGAGCTTTCTTT | CASSPDFYRAFF
- | TRBJ2-3 | medium-sized | TRBV6-5 | TGTGCCAGCAGGCCCTTTAGCACAGATACGCAGTATTTT | CASRPFSTDTQYF
TRBD1 | TRBJ2-3 | many | TRBV7-3 | TGTGCCAGCAGCTCACAGGGGAATGGTGCAGATACGCAGTATTTT | CASSSQGNGADTQYF
- | TRBJ2-2 | medium-sized | TRBV9 | TGTGCCAGCAGCGTTGACAGGTTGAACACCGGGGAGCTGTTTTTT | CASSVDRLNTGELFF
- | TRBJ1-4 | medium-sized | TRBV3-1 | TGTGCCAGCAGCCTCGACCGGCGAAAACTGTTTTTT | CASSLDRRKLFF
TRBD2 | TRBJ2-1 | medium-sized | TRBV4-1 | TGCGCCAGCAGCAGAGCGGGGGGTGATGAGCAGTTCTTC | CASSRAGGDEQFF
- | TRBJ2-5 | medium-sized | TRBV7-8 | TGTGCCAGCAGCTACTCCCAAGAGACCCAGTACTTC | CASSYSQETQYF
- | TRBJ1-6 | many | TRBV19 | TGTGCCAGTAGTTGGGACGATCGGGATTCACCCCTCCACTTT | CASSWDDRDSPLHF
- | TRBJ1-3 | many | TRBV20-1 | TGCAGCGGGAAACAGGGTGGATCTGGAAACACCATATATTTT | CSGKQGGSGNTIYF
- | TRBJ2-1 | medium-sized | TRBV4-1 | TGCGCCAGCAGCCAAGAAGGTCCGCGGCGGCATGAGCAGTTCTTC | CASSQEGPRRHEQFF
- | TRBJ2-1 | many | TRBV24-1 | TGTGCCACCAGTGGGGTACCGGAGCCCGATGAGCAGTTCTTC | CATSGVPEPDEQFF
- | TRBJ1-1 | medium-sized | TRBV14 | TGTGCCAGCAGCCAAAGCGGTACTGAAGCTTTCTTT | CASSQSGTEAFF
TRBD2 | TRBJ2-2 | medium-sized | TRBV4-2 | TGTGCCAGCAGCCGTAGCGGGGGGGCCGCGGAGCTGTTTTTT | CASSRSGGAAELFF
TRBD2 | TRBJ2-7 | many | TRBV5-1 | TGCGCCAGCAGCCACTCTAGCGGGAGCGTTGACGAGCAGTACTTC | CASSHSSGSVDEQYF
TRBD2 | TRBJ2-5 | many | TRBV20-1 | TGCAGTGCTACCGGGACTAGCGGGGAAGAGACCCAGTACTTC | CSATGTSGEETQYF
- | TRBJ1-1 | many | TRBV7-2 | TGTGCCAGCAGCCCGGAGGGGGGGCAGACTGAAGCTTTCTTT | CASSPEGGQTEAFF
- | TRBJ1-1 | many | TRBV6-5 | TGTGCCAGCAGTTACTCACCTTCGAGCTGGGGATGGTCTCCTGAAGCTTTCTTT | CASSYSPSSWGWSPEAFF
TRBD1 | TRBJ2-2 | many | TRBV4-1 | TGCGCCAGCAGCCAAGATAACAGGGGATACACCGGGGAGCTGTTTTTT | CASSQDNRGYTGELFF
- | TRBJ2-2 | many | TRBV2 | TGTGCCAGCAGTGATCAGAACACCGGGGAGCTGTTTTTT | CASSDQNTGELFF
- | TRBJ1-2 | many | TRBV5-5 | TGTGCCAGCAGCTTGCGGACCCCAGGGGCTGATGACTATGGCTACACCTTC | CASSLRTPGADDYGYTF
- | TRBJ2-1 | many | TRBV6-1 | TGTGCCAGCAGTGAAGTGTCGACAGGGAGGTTGGATGAGCAGTTCTTC | CASSEVSTGRLDEQFF
- | TRBJ2-1 | many | TRBV24-1 | TGTGCCACCAGTGATGTTAGGTCTTCCTACAATGAGCAGTTCTTC | CATSDVRSSYNEQFF
TRBD1 | TRBJ1-2 | many | TRBV12-3/TRBV12-4 | TGTGCCAGCAGTTTAAGGGGGCAGAGTGGCTACACCTTC | CASSLRGQSGYTF
- | TRBJ2-3 | many | TRBV9 | TGTGCCAGCAGCGTAAAACCGGGAGATATAACAGATACGCAGTATTTT | CASSVKPGDITDTQYF
- | TRBJ1-5 | many | TRBV19 | TGTGCCAGTAGTAATGATGGGAATCAGCCCCAGCATTTT | CASSNDGNQPQHF
- | TRBJ2-5 | many | TRBV7-3 | TGTGCCAGCAGTTCTGAAGCGGAGGGGGAGACCCAGTACTTC | CASSSEAEGETQYF
TRBD2 | TRBJ2-2 | many | TRBV20-1 | TGCAGTGCTCTAGTCAGCGGGGGGGAGGAAACCGGGGAGCTGTTTTTT | CSALVSGGEETGELFF